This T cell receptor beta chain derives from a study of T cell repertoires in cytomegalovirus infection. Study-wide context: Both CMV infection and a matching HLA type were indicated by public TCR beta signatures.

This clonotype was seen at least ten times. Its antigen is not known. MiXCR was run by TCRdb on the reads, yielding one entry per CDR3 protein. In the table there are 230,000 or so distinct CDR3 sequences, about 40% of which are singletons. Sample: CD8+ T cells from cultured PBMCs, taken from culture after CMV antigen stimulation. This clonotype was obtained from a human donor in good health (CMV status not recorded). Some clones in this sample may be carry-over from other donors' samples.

This chain's CDR3 is CASSLGVTSTDTQYF. In DNA form, the CDR3 reads TGTGCCAGCAGCCTCGGAGTTACTAGCACAGATACGCAGTATTTT. J is TRBJ2-3 and V is TRBV7-2; D is ambiguous. V was clipped by 5 bases and J by 0 bases, with 12 bases between them. The CDR3 is made up of 15 amino acids. Germline lookup yields CDR1 SGHTA and CDR2 FQGNSA.